This passage covers 15 T cell receptor beta chains from one sample sequenced in a study of T cell responses to AZD1222 COVID-19 vaccine. The data were produced by immunoSEQ multiplex PCR, yet TCRdb's version contains in-frame clones alone and is incomplete. The top ten clones hold about 1.8% of a sample with 100,000 to 110,000 clones, about 88% of them seen once. Sample: peripheral blood, taken on day 0 of AZD1222 vaccination. These receptor sequences come from an adult in good health.

This chain joins TRBV18 and TRBJ2-5; 11 bases match TRBD2. The germline V gene has CDR1 KGHSH and CDR2 LQKENI. Losses at the gene ends were 0 bases for V and 3 bases for J; bases not matched to a gene: 0. The CDR3 sequence is 15 residues long. In DNA, the CDR3 is TGTGCCAGCTCACCACCGGGACTAGCGGAAGAGACCCAGTACTTC. The encoded protein is CASSPPGLAEETQYF.

The chain couples TRBV4-1 to TRBJ1-1, with D possibly TRBD1 on 6 matching bases. Trimming left V 0 bases short and J 3 bases short, with 11 bases between. Germline CDR1 and CDR2: MGHRA and YSYEKL. CDR3 length: 15 residues. The CDR3 DNA reads as TGCGCCAGCAGCCAAGATTACAGGGCCCACACTGAAGCTTTCTTT. Translated, it gives CASSQDYRAHTEAFF.

This sequence joins TRBV9 and TRBJ2-1, with TRBD2 identical over 7 bases. J gave up 4 bases and V 3 bases, and 4 bases lay outside the gene matches. The CDR3 is 14 residues long. Germline V lookup: CDR1 SGDLS, CDR2 YYNGEE. The CDR3 nucleotides read TGTGCCAGCAGCGGGGCTAGCGGTTACAATGAGCAGTTCTTC. Encoded protein: CASSGASGYNEQFF.

This chain uses TRBV7-8 with TRBJ2-7; perhaps D is TRBD1 or TRBD2 (5 bases each). CDR1 and CDR2 from the germline V gene are SGHVS and FQNEAQ. The V gene lost 5 bases and the J gene lost 5 bases, with 16 bases spanning the gap. The CDR3 contains 14 residues. The CDR3 DNA follows: TGTGCCAGCAGCCGCCTTAGGGGAGACGACGAGCAGTACTTC. This gives the protein CASSRLRGDDEQYF.

This rearrangement joins TRBV6-5 to TRBJ1-5, with no clear D. Germline V gene sequence: CDR1 MNHEY, CDR2 SVGAGI. The V and J ends lost 6 bases and 1 base respectively, with 10 bases between them. The CDR3 runs to 14 residues. Written as DNA, the CDR3 is TGTGCCAGCAGGGGCTGGGAGAGCAATCAGCCCCAGCATTTT. Translating it yields CASRGWESNQPQHF.

The V call is TRBV19, the J call TRBJ1-1; tentatively, D is TRBD1 (6 bases). The germline V gene has CDR1 LNHDA and CDR2 SQIVND (reference sequence). V lost 5 bases to trimming and J lost 6 bases, with 16 bases between them. The CDR3 loop spans 14 amino acids. The CDR3 region is CASSPDSLAPEAFF. The CDR3 nucleotides read TGTGCCAGTAGTCCGGACAGTTTAGCGCCTGAAGCTTTCTTT.

The chain combines TRBV11-3 with TRBJ2-5; D not resolved. Trimming stripped 4 bases from V and 4 bases from J, with 16 bases between. Per germline, CDR1 SGHNT and CDR2 YENEEA. This CDR3 comprises 15 residues. CDR3 coding DNA: TGTGCCAGCAGCTCCCCATCGACGAATGGAGAGACCCAGTACTTC. Translation: CASSSPSTNGETQYF. Drawing the rest from reference TRBV11-3 and TRBJ2-5, the complete variable domain is EAGVVQSPRYKIIEKKQPVAFWCNPISGHNTLYWYLQNLGQGPELLIRYENEEAVDDSQLPKDRFSAERLKGVDSTLKIQPAELGDSAVYLCASSSPSTNGETQYFGPGTRLLVL.

This sequence joins TRBV18 and TRBJ1-5; 7 nucleotides agree with TRBD1. Germline values: CDR1 KGHSH, CDR2 LQKENI. There are 13 residues in the CDR3. V was pared by 10 bases and J by 11 bases, with 14 bases of the junction left unmatched. CDR3 residues: CATSGQTEGAQHF. In nucleotides, the CDR3 is TGTGCCACCTCGGGACAGACAGAAGGAGCCCAGCATTTT.

This chain joins TRBV28 and TRBJ2-7, with no clear D. Germline V gene lookup returns CDR1 MDHEN and CDR2 SYDVKM. The CDR3 runs to 11 residues. Trimming stripped 2 bases from V and 5 bases from J, with 4 bases between. Written as DNA, the CDR3 is TGTGCCAGCAGTTTAAGGGACGAGCAGTACTTC. Residues: CASSLRDEQYF.

The J gene is TRBJ2-6, the V gene TRBV18; tentative D call: TRBD1 (6 bases). This CDR3 comprises 18 residues. Per the germline V gene, CDR1 is KGHSH and CDR2 is LQKENI. V was cut by 2 bases and J by 0 bases, with 14 bases left in between. CDR3 residues: CASSPWELQGSGANVLTF. DNA for the CDR3: TGTGCCAGCTCACCATGGGAGCTACAGGGCTCTGGGGCCAACGTCCTGACTTTC. Combining the CDR3 with reference TRBV18 and TRBJ2-6 gives the whole variable domain NAGVMQNPRHLVRRRGQEARLRCSPMKGHSHVYWYRQLPEEGLKFMVYLQKENIIDESGMPKERFSAEFPKEGPSILRIQQVVRGDSAAYFCASSPWELQGSGANVLTFGAGSRLTVL.

Only one count was recorded for this clone. CDR3 amino acids: CASSRYQETQYF. The CDR3 nucleotides are TGTGCCAGCAGTCGCTACCAAGAGACCCAGTACTTC. The chain has TRBV14 and TRBJ2-5; D gene unclear. Trimming took 6 bases from V and 0 from J, leaving 5 bases between them. The germline CDR1 and CDR2 sequences are SGHDN and FVKESK. The CDR3 spans 12 residues.

This clone was counted once. The gene calls are TRBV7-3 and TRBJ2-3, with TRBD2 matching 15 bases. The V segment lost 1 base and the J segment 5 bases; nucleotides outside the gene matches: 13. This CDR3 is 20 amino acids long. Germline assignment: CDR1 SGHTA and CDR2 FQGTGA. CDR3 nucleotide sequence: TGTGCCAGCAGCTTAATGACCCTCGGACTAGCGGGAGGGCCTGAAGATACGCAGTATTTT. Its protein is CASSLMTLGLAGGPEDTQYF. The whole variable domain, filled in from reference TRBV7-3 and TRBJ2-3, reads GAGVSQTPSNKVTEKGKYVELRCDPISGHTALYWYRQSLGQGPEFLIYFQGTGAADDSGLPNDRFFAVRPEGSVSTLKIQRTERGDSAVYLCASSLMTLGLAGGPEDTQYFGPGTRLTVL.

The rearrangement links TRBV2 to TRBJ1-1; the match to TRBD1 covers 10 bases. Germline CDR1 and CDR2: SNHLY and FYNNEI. V shed 6 bases, J shed 3 bases, and the junction held 7 bases outside the gene matches. The CDR3 covers 15 residues. CDR3 in DNA: TGTGCCAGCAGATCATCCGGGACAGGGGACACTGAAGCTTTCTTT. Translating gives CASRSSGTGDTEAFF.

The V call is TRBV5-1, the J call TRBJ2-2, with D unclear. The CDR3 covers 15 residues. Germline V CDR1 and CDR2: SGHRS, YFSETQ. V lost 0 bases and J 2 bases, leaving 8 bases between the germline ends. CDR3 DNA sequence: TGCGCCAGCAGCTTGGGGTCCACTAACACCGGGGAGCTGTTTTTT. Translating it yields CASSLGSTNTGELFF.

The chain links TRBV7-2 to TRBJ2-7; D gene unclear. In germline, CDR1 is SGHTA, CDR2 FQGNSA. The CDR3 length is 12 residues. Deletions cut 1 base from V and 6 bases from J, with 7 bases between. The chain's CDR3 is CASSLGPVEQYF. The DNA for the CDR3 is TGTGCCAGCAGCTTAGGCCCCGTCGAGCAGTACTTC.